This T cell receptor (beta chain) was profiled in a study of T-cell memory formation after mild COVID-19. Study-wide points: Later expanders leaned toward CD4+, whereas clones contracting from day 15 to 85 were balanced CD4/CD8.

TCR alpha and TCR beta cDNA libraries carrying sample barcodes and UMIs came from 5'RACE with constant-segment primers. TCRdb called the 5' RACE reads again in MiXCR, with one record for every CDR3 protein. The table lists 250,000 or so distinct CDR3 sequences, 9.4% of them singletons, with around 20% in the top ten. CDR1 and CDR2 from the germline V gene are LGHNT and FRNRAP. The CDR3 sequence is 15 residues long. The ends were cut back, 1 base at V and 4 bases at J, with 13 bases in the middle. With regard to this clonotype: Its specificity is not known.

The rearrangement joins TRBV12-5 to TRBJ1-1; D uncertain. This sequence was found in a man aged 18 to 29 who had mild COVID-19 (a few samples of this study predate the infection). Cell type and time point are not known. Sequenced sample: PBMCs or a T cell subset sorted from them (not recorded which). CDR3 protein: CASGLGVIKSTEAFF. The CDR3 region has the DNA TGTGCTAGTGGTTTGGGCGTAATCAAGTCCACTGAAGCTTTCTTT.